This T cell receptor (beta chain) derives from a study of T cell responses to AZD1222 COVID-19 vaccine. Broader study findings: Across the whole spike, CD4 TCRs peaked at regions 160-218 and 743-854. Only a handful of AZD1222 recipients were seropositive at baseline.

The assay was immunoSEQ multiplex PCR, and TCRdb's table has in-frame clones only and misses some. This sample has around 86,000 clones, with 85% to 90% found just once. Only one count was recorded for this clone. The antigen is not known. V dropped 3 bases and J dropped 0 bases, with 9 bases sitting between them. The CDR3 runs 16 residues. Germline CDR1 MGHRA, CDR2 YSYEKL. V gene TRBV4-1 combines with J gene TRBJ2-6; D remains unclear. The source of this sequence is an adult in good health. Source: peripheral blood, taken on day 0 of AZD1222 vaccination. The CDR3 protein is CASSQAVLSGANVLTF. Written as DNA, the CDR3 is TGCGCCAGCAGCCAGGCCGTCCTCTCTGGGGCCAACGTCCTGACTTTC.